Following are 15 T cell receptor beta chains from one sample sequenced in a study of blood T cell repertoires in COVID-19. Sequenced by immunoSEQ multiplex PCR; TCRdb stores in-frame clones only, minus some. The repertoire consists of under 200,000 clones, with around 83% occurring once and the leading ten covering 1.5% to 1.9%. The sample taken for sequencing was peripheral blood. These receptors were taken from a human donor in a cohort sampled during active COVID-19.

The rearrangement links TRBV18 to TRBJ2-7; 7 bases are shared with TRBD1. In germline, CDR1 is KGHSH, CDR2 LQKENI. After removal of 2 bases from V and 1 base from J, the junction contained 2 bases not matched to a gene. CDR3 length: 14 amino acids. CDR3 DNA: TGTGCCAGCTCACCAGGGACAGCTTCCTACGAGCAGTACTTC. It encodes CASSPGTASYEQYF.

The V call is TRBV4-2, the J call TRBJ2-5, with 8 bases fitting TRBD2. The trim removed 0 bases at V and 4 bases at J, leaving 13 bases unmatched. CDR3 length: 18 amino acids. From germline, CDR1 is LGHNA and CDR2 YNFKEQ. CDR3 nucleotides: TGTGCCAGCAGCCAAGAGGGGACTAGTATGAGTCCGCGAGAGACCCAGTACTTC. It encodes CASSQEGTSMSPRETQYF.

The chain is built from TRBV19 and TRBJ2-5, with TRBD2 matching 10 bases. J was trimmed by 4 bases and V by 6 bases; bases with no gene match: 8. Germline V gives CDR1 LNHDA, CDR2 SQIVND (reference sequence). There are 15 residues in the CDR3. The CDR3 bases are TGTGCCAGTAGGACGGGACTAGCGAACGGAGAGACCCAGTACTTC. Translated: CASRTGLANGETQYF.

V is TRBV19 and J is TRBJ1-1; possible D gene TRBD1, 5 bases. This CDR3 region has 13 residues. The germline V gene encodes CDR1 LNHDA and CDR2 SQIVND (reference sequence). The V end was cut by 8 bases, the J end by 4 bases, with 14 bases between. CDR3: CASRRGVGTEAFF. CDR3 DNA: TGTGCCAGTCGTCGGGGGGTTGGCACTGAAGCTTTCTTT. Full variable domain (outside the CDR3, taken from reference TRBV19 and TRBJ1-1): DGGITQSPKYLFRKEGQNVTLSCEQNLNHDAMYWYRQDPGQGLRLIYYSQIVNDFQKGDIAEGYSVSREKKESFPLTVTSAQKNPTAFYLCASRRGVGTEAFFGQGTRLTVV.

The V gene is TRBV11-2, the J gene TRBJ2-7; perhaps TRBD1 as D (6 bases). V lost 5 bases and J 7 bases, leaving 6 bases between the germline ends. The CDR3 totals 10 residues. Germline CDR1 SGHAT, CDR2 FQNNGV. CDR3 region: CASSGQEQYF. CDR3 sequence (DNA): TGTGCCAGCAGCGGACAGGAGCAGTACTTC.

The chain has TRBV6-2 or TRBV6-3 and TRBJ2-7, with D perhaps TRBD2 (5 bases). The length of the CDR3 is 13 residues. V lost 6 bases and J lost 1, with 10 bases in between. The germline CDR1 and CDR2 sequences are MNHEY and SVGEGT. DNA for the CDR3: TGTGCCAGCAGCTCCCCGGGGTCCTACGAGCAGTACTTC. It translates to CASSSPGSYEQYF.

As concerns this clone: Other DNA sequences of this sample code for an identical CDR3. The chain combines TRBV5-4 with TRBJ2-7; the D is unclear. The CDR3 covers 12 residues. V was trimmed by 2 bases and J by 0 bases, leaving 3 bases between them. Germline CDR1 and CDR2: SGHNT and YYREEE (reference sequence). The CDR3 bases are TGTGCCAGCAGCTTCAGCTCCTACGAGCAGTACTTC. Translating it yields CASSFSSYEQYF.

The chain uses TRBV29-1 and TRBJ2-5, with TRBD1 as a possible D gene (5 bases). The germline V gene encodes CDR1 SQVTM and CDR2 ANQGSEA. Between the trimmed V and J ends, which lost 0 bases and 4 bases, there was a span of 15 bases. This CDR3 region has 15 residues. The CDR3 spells CSVEDDRTMRETQYF. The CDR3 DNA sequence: TGCAGCGTTGAAGATGACCGGACAATGAGAGAGACCCAGTACTTC.

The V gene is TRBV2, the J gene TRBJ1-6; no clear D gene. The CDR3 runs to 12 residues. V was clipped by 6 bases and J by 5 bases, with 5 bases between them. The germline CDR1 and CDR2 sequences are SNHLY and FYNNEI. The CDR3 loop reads CASRGDNSPLHF. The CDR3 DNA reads TGTGCCAGCAGGGGCGATAATTCACCCCTCCACTTT.

The CDR3 coding sequence is TGTGCCAGCAGCTTAGTACAGGGTGGCCAGGCATGGTACTTC. It translates to CASSLVQGGQAWYF. The V call is TRBV7-2, the J call TRBJ2-7, with a weak D call TRBD1 (6 bases). V was trimmed by 1 base and J by 12 bases, leaving 19 bases between them. Germline assignment: CDR1 SGHTA and CDR2 FQGNSA. The CDR3 contains 14 residues.

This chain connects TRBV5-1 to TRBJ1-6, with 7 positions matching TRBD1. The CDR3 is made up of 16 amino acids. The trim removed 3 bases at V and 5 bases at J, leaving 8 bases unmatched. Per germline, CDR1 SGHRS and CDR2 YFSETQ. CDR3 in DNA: TGCGCCAGCAGCTCCAGTGGACAGGTGAATAATTCACCCCTCCACTTT. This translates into CASSSSGQVNNSPLHF.

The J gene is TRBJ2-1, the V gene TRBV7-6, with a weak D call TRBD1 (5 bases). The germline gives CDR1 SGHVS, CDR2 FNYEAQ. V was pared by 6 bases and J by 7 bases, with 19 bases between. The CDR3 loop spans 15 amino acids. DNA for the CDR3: TGTGCCAGCAGTGGCGGAACAGGTTATGGGAATGAGCAGTTCTTC. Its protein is CASSGGTGYGNEQFF.

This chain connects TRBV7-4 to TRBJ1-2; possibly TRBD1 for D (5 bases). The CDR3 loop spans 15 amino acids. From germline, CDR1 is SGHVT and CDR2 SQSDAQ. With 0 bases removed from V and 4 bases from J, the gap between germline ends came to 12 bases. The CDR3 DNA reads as TGTGCCAGCAGCTTAGCCAGGGTCCCCGGCTATGGCTACACCTTC. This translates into CASSLARVPGYGYTF.

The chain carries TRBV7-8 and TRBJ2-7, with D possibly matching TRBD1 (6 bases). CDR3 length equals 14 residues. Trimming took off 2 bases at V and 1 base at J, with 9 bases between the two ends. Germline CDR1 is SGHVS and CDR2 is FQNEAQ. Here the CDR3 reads CASSLQGTSYEQYF. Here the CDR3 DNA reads TGTGCCAGCAGCTTACAGGGGACATCCTACGAGCAGTACTTC.

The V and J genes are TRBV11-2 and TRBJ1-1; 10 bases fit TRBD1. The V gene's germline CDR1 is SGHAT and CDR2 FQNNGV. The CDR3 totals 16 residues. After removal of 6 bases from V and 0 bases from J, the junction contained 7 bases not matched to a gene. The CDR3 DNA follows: TGTGCCAGCAGGCCGGGACAGGGGACCATGAACACTGAAGCTTTCTTT. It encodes CASRPGQGTMNTEAFF.